The rows below give T cell receptor beta chains drawn from one sample of a study of T cells in Graves' hyperthyroidism and ophthalmopathy. TCRdb re-analysed the multiplex PCR reads in MiXCR, keeping a single row per CDR3 protein. The table lists roughly 580,000 distinct CDR3 sequences, around 46% of them singletons. The specimen was peripheral blood or thyroid tissue (not recorded which). These receptors were obtained from a young woman with Graves' hyperthyroidism. Each CDR3 is given with its conserved first and last residue. Each record gives: V gene, D gene, J gene, clone size, CDR3 protein, CDR3 DNA. A D gene is named only where the DNA matches it firmly. Some rows mark clone size as missing; the rest say once, few, many or name a class of expanded clone.

v_call: TRBV9; d_call: NA; j_call: TRBJ1-1; clone_size: many; cdr3_aa: CASSVEPNTEAFF; cdr3_nt: TGTGCCAGCAGCGTAGAACCGAACACTGAAGCTTTCTTT
v_call: TRBV24-1; d_call: NA; j_call: TRBJ2-7; clone_size: NA; cdr3_aa: CATSDLGTTYEQYF; cdr3_nt: TGTGCCACCAGTGATTTGGGGACAACCTACGAGCAGTACTTC
v_call: TRBV7-9; d_call: NA; j_call: TRBJ2-2; clone_size: NA; cdr3_aa: CASSSYSGPAAGELFF; cdr3_nt: TGTGCCAGCAGCTCATACTCGGGTCCGGCCGCCGGGGAGCTGTTTTTT
v_call: TRBV5-1; d_call: NA; j_call: TRBJ1-2; clone_size: NA; cdr3_aa: CASRWTEVYGYTF; cdr3_nt: TGCGCCAGCAGGTGGACAGAAGTATATGGCTACACCTTC
v_call: TRBV11-2; d_call: TRBD1; j_call: TRBJ2-7; clone_size: once; cdr3_aa: CASSLDLDRGGEQYF; cdr3_nt: TGTGCCAGCAGCTTAGACCTCGACAGGGGTGGCGAGCAGTACTTC
v_call: TRBV7-3; d_call: NA; j_call: TRBJ1-1; clone_size: NA; cdr3_aa: CASSLLGQGTEAFF; cdr3_nt: TGTGCCAGCAGCTTACTAGGTCAGGGTACTGAAGCTTTCTTT
v_call: TRBV7-3; d_call: NA; j_call: TRBJ2-5; clone_size: NA; cdr3_aa: CASTKQGPEQTQYF; cdr3_nt: TGTGCTAGCACCAAGCAGGGTCCCGAGCAGACCCAGTACTTC
v_call: TRBV25-1; d_call: TRBD2; j_call: TRBJ2-6; clone_size: many; cdr3_aa: CAWRTSGSSGANVLTF; cdr3_nt: TGTGCCTGGAGAACCAGCGGGAGTTCTGGGGCCAACGTCCTGACTTTC
v_call: TRBV29-1; d_call: NA; j_call: TRBJ1-4; clone_size: NA; cdr3_aa: CSGLGGRNEKLFF; cdr3_nt: TGCAGCGGTCTCGGGGGCAGGAATGAAAAACTGTTTTTT
v_call: TRBV7-9; d_call: NA; j_call: TRBJ1-1; clone_size: NA; cdr3_aa: CASSPKGHLNTEAFF; cdr3_nt: TGTGCCAGCAGCCCCAAAGGACATCTGAACACTGAAGCTTTCTTT
v_call: TRBV9; d_call: NA; j_call: TRBJ2-7; clone_size: NA; cdr3_aa: CASSVEGGSEQYF; cdr3_nt: TGTGCCAGCAGCGTAGAAGGGGGATCCGAGCAGTACTTC
v_call: TRBV7-2; d_call: TRBD1; j_call: TRBJ2-5; clone_size: many; cdr3_aa: CASSHRTGSETQYF; cdr3_nt: TGTGCCAGCAGCCACCGGACAGGGTCGGAGACCCAGTACTTC
v_call: TRBV25-1; d_call: TRBD2; j_call: TRBJ2-5; clone_size: NA; cdr3_aa: CASSELASGRRKTQYF; cdr3_nt: TGTGCCAGCAGTGAATTGGCGAGCGGGAGGAGGAAGACCCAGTACTTC
v_call: TRBV2; d_call: NA; j_call: TRBJ2-3; clone_size: once; cdr3_aa: CASRETTKDTQYF; cdr3_nt: TGTGCCAGCAGAGAGACTACCAAAGATACGCAGTATTTT
v_call: TRBV5-1; d_call: TRBD1; j_call: TRBJ2-5; clone_size: NA; cdr3_aa: CASSKGTGEETQYF; cdr3_nt: TGCGCCAGCAGCAAGGGGACAGGGGAAGAGACCCAGTACTTC
v_call: TRBV12-3/TRBV12-4; d_call: NA; j_call: TRBJ1-1; clone_size: few; cdr3_aa: CASSFQGGVTEAFF; cdr3_nt: TGTGCCAGCAGTTTCCAGGGCGGGGTAACTGAAGCTTTCTTT
v_call: TRBV6-5; d_call: TRBD1; j_call: TRBJ2-7; clone_size: NA; cdr3_aa: CAISYDTGGPYEQYF; cdr3_nt: TGTGCCATCAGTTACGATACAGGGGGCCCCTACGAGCAGTACTTC
v_call: TRBV7-8; d_call: TRBD1; j_call: TRBJ2-7; clone_size: few; cdr3_aa: CASSLGQGNHEQYF; cdr3_nt: TGTGCCAGCAGCTTAGGACAGGGGAACCACGAGCAGTACTTC
v_call: TRBV7-2; d_call: TRBD2; j_call: TRBJ2-5; clone_size: few; cdr3_aa: CASSRTSGSSETQYF; cdr3_nt: TGTGCCAGCAGCCGGACTAGCGGGAGTTCGGAGACCCAGTACTTC
v_call: TRBV5-3; d_call: NA; j_call: TRBJ1-5; clone_size: NA; cdr3_aa: CARIDGATKQPQHF; cdr3_nt: TGTGCCAGAATCGACGGGGCGACGAAACAGCCCCAGCATTTT
v_call: TRBV20-1; d_call: NA; j_call: TRBJ2-6; clone_size: few; cdr3_aa: CSARGGGPTGANVLTF; cdr3_nt: TGCAGTGCTAGAGGCGGCGGGCCTACTGGGGCCAACGTCCTGACTTTC
v_call: TRBV24-1; d_call: NA; j_call: TRBJ2-5; clone_size: many; cdr3_aa: CATSALGRAETQYF; cdr3_nt: TGTGCCACCAGTGCCCTTGGACGGGCAGAGACCCAGTACTTC
v_call: TRBV2; d_call: TRBD1; j_call: TRBJ1-4; clone_size: NA; cdr3_aa: CASRIQTGKLFF; cdr3_nt: TGTGCCAGCAGGATACAGACAGGGAAACTGTTTTTT
v_call: TRBV20-1; d_call: NA; j_call: TRBJ1-1; clone_size: NA; cdr3_aa: CSARASRRTEAFF; cdr3_nt: TGCAGTGCTAGAGCCTCCCGGAGAACTGAAGCTTTCTTT
v_call: TRBV9; d_call: TRBD1; j_call: TRBJ2-7; clone_size: NA; cdr3_aa: CASSDLDRDRGYEQYF; cdr3_nt: TGTGCCAGCAGCGATCTAGACCGGGACAGGGGGTACGAGCAGTACTTC
v_call: TRBV5-5; d_call: NA; j_call: TRBJ1-1; clone_size: once; cdr3_aa: CASSGLTALSTEAFF; cdr3_nt: TGCGCCAGCAGCGGTTTGACAGCTCTGAGCACTGAAGCTTTCTTT
v_call: TRBV7-9; d_call: NA; j_call: TRBJ1-1; clone_size: NA; cdr3_aa: CASSLWGGRTEAFF; cdr3_nt: TGTGCCAGCAGCTTGTGGGGGGGCAGGACTGAAGCTTTCTTT
v_call: TRBV20-1; d_call: NA; j_call: TRBJ1-5; clone_size: NA; cdr3_aa: CSAREDRTLSSPQHF; cdr3_nt: TGCAGTGCTAGAGAGGACAGAACCCTCTCCTCGCCCCAGCATTTT
v_call: TRBV7-2; d_call: NA; j_call: TRBJ1-1; clone_size: NA; cdr3_aa: CASSPFEQVNTEAFF; cdr3_nt: TGTGCCAGCAGTCCCTTTGAGCAGGTGAACACTGAAGCTTTCTTT
v_call: TRBV7-9; d_call: NA; j_call: TRBJ2-7; clone_size: few; cdr3_aa: CASNILGEQYF; cdr3_nt: TGTGCCAGCAACATCTTAGGGGAGCAGTACTTC
v_call: TRBV7-6; d_call: TRBD1; j_call: TRBJ2-7; clone_size: few; cdr3_aa: CASSLTGTGRNEQYF; cdr3_nt: TGTGCCAGCAGCTTGACCGGGACAGGGAGGAACGAGCAGTACTTC